The 25 T cell receptor beta chains given below trace back to one sample, sequenced in a study of shared clonotypes between healthy human individuals. Some clones are missing from TCRdb's copy, which holds only in-frame ones; the method was immunoSEQ multiplex PCR. Of hundreds of thousands of clones detected, more than 85% appear once; the ten largest clones hold more than 20%. CD8 cells regarded as naive lacked CD45RO, were positively chosen for CCR7, and omitted terminally differentiated effector memory CD45RA+ cells. Sequencing was performed on naive CD8+ T cells sorted from blood. These receptors were collected from a man aged 30 to 45 in good health.

About this clone itself: Germline is not matched at one junction end, which may reflect a read error. The chain couples TRBV7-7 to TRBJ2-1, with 8 bases lining up with TRBD2. The CDR3 loop spans 15 amino acids. Looked up from germline, CDR1 is SSHAT and CDR2 is FNYEAQ (reference sequence). The CDR3 region is CASSLGSGDYNEQFF. Here the CDR3 DNA reads TGTGCTAGCAGCTTAGGTAGCGGGGATTACAATGAGCAGTTCTTC.

The rearrangement joins TRBV27 to TRBJ2-7; 10 bases align to TRBD2. The germline V gene encodes CDR1 MNHEY and CDR2 SMNVEV (reference sequence). V shed 2 bases, J shed 4 bases, and the junction held 8 bases outside the gene matches. The CDR3 runs to 16 residues. CDR3 loop: CASSLGQGLAFYEQYF. The DNA of the CDR3 is TGTGCCAGCAGTTTAGGCCAGGGACTAGCGTTTTACGAGCAGTACTTC.

This chain connects TRBV6-5 to TRBJ1-2, with unresolved D. This CDR3 comprises 14 residues. The V gene lost 0 bases and the J gene lost 3 bases, with 8 bases spanning the gap. Germline V gene sequence: CDR1 MNHEY, CDR2 SVGAGI. CDR3: CASSYSMGYYGYTF. CDR3 nucleotides: TGTGCCAGCAGTTACTCCATGGGGTACTATGGCTACACCTTC.

The chain recombines TRBV27 with TRBJ1-1, with unresolved D. V gave up 0 bases and J gave up 3 bases, with 11 bases separating them. The CDR3 runs to 15 residues. Germline loops: CDR1 MNHEY, CDR2 SMNVEV (reference sequence). The CDR3 spells CASSLSKTGYTEAFF. The CDR3 nucleotides are TGTGCCAGCAGTTTATCTAAAACGGGATACACTGAAGCTTTCTTT.

This chain uses TRBV27 with TRBJ1-2; TRBD1 agrees at 10 bases. CDR1 MNHEY and CDR2 SMNVEV come from the germline V gene (reference sequence). This CDR3 has 17 amino acids. V was pared by 4 bases and J by 4 bases, with 12 bases of the junction left unmatched. CDR3 nucleotides: TGTGCCAGCAGTTCGATGAAACCGGGACAGGGGCGCTATGGCTACACCTTC. Translation gives CASSSMKPGQGRYGYTF.

This chain links TRBV28 with TRBJ2-7; D remains unclear. The ends were cut back, 4 bases at V and 7 bases at J, with 14 bases in the middle. CDR3 size: 13 residues. CDR1 is MDHEN, CDR2 SYDVKM, per germline. CDR3: CASSSFGRHEQYF. The CDR3, as DNA: TGTGCCAGCAGTTCCTTCGGGCGACATGAGCAGTACTTC. Variable domain in full (rest from reference TRBV28 and TRBJ2-7): DVKVTQSSRYLVKRTGEKVFLECVQDMDHENMFWYRQDPGLGLRLIYFSYDVKMKEKGDIPEGYSVSREKKERFSLILESASTNQTSMYLCASSSFGRHEQYFGPGTRLTVT.

The chain is built from TRBV7-9 and TRBJ2-2, with 12 positions matching TRBD2. Germline trimming cut 0 bases from V and 3 bases from J; bases unmatched to any gene: 8. Germline V gene lookup returns CDR1 SEHNR and CDR2 FQNEAQ (reference sequence). The CDR3 sequence is 19 residues long. The CDR3 is CASSLAVPSGRAYTGELFF. DNA of the CDR3: TGTGCCAGCAGCTTAGCGGTCCCTAGCGGGAGGGCCTACACCGGGGAGCTGTTTTTT.

The rearrangement joins TRBV15 to TRBJ1-5; 8 bases are a match to TRBD1. The CDR3 is 16 amino acids. Germline V gene data show CDR1 as LNHNV and CDR2 as YYDKDF (reference sequence). The J segment lost 4 bases and the V segment lost 3 bases, leaving 8 bases of the junction unmatched. The DNA of the CDR3 is TGTGCCACCAGCAGTACCCGGGACAGGCAAAATCAGCCCCAGCATTTT. Translating it yields CATSSTRDRQNQPQHF.

The chain is built from TRBV9 and TRBJ2-1; D possibly corresponds to TRBD1 (5 bases). Germline CDR1 SGDLS, CDR2 YYNGEE. V lost 3 bases to trimming and J lost 5 bases, with 12 bases between them. This CDR3 comprises 14 residues. The CDR3 DNA follows: TGTGCCAGCAGCGATCGTTGGGGCGACAATGAGCAGTTCTTC. Translation gives CASSDRWGDNEQFF.

The J gene is TRBJ1-1, the V gene TRBV27, with 8 bases fitting TRBD1. Losses at the gene ends were 5 bases for V and 0 bases for J; bases not matched to a gene: 2. Per the germline V gene, CDR1 is MNHEY and CDR2 is SMNVEV (reference sequence). The CDR3 covers 14 residues. CDR3 DNA: TGTGCCAGCAGTAGACAGGGGATGAACACTGAAGCTTTCTTT. Its translation is CASSRQGMNTEAFF.

V and J are TRBV23-1 and TRBJ2-1; maybe TRBD1 (6 bases). TRBV23-1 falls under the ORF class, with uncertain function. The CDR3 consists of 12 residues. Trimming took 6 bases from V and 7 from J, leaving 10 bases between them. DNA for the CDR3: TGCGCCAGCAGATCGACAGGAAATGAGCAGTTCTTC. The encoded protein is CASRSTGNEQFF.

This chain uses TRBV6-6 with TRBJ2-1, with D perhaps TRBD1 or TRBD2 (6 bases each). From germline, CDR1 is MNHNY and CDR2 SVGAGI (reference sequence). The CDR3 runs to 16 residues. The V gene lost 0 bases and the J gene lost 7 bases, with 16 bases spanning the gap. CDR3 loop: CASSYSYGGRMNEQFF. CDR3 in DNA: TGTGCCAGCAGTTACTCGTATGGGGGGCGTATGAATGAGCAGTTCTTC.

The chain combines TRBV7-9 with TRBJ2-3, with D possibly being TRBD1 (6 bases). The CDR3 loop spans 15 amino acids. The ends were cut back, 4 bases at V and 2 bases at J, with 13 bases in the middle. Per the germline V gene, CDR1 is SEHNR and CDR2 is FQNEAQ (reference sequence). As DNA, the CDR3 is TGTGCCAGCAGCTCATCCGACAGGTTCACAGATACGCAGTATTTT. Amino acid sequence: CASSSSDRFTDTQYF.

The chain employs TRBV7-9 and TRBJ2-1; 9 bases match TRBD2. This CDR3 spans 15 amino acids. The V and J ends lost 3 bases and 4 bases, in that order; junction bases with no gene match: 4. The germline CDR1 and CDR2 sequences are SEHNR and FQNEAQ (reference sequence). CDR3 coding DNA: TGTGCCAGCAGCTTCCCTGGACTAGCGTACAATGAGCAGTTCTTC. Its protein is CASSFPGLAYNEQFF.

The rearrangement uses TRBV28 and TRBJ2-7, with D possibly TRBD1 on 5 matching bases. V lost 4 bases and J lost 9, with 16 bases in between. CDR1 is MDHEN, CDR2 SYDVKM, per germline. The CDR3 is 13 residues long. The CDR3 region is CASSSPLTETQYF. In DNA form, the CDR3 reads TGTGCCAGCAGTTCCCCCCTGACAGAAACGCAGTACTTC. The whole variable domain, filled in from reference TRBV28 and TRBJ2-7, reads DVKVTQSSRYLVKRTGEKVFLECVQDMDHENMFWYRQDPGLGLRLIYFSYDVKMKEKGDIPEGYSVSREKKERFSLILESASTNQTSMYLCASSSPLTETQYFGPGTRLTVT.

The chain employs TRBV27 and TRBJ2-3; TRBD2 matches 7 bases. The germline V gene has CDR1 MNHEY and CDR2 SMNVEV (reference sequence). Trimming at V came to 2 bases and at J to 5 bases, leaving 7 bases not matched to a gene. The CDR3 length is 15 residues. CDR3 sequence reads: CASSLIAGEVDTQYF. CDR3 nucleotide sequence: TGTGCCAGCAGTTTAATTGCGGGAGAGGTAGATACGCAGTATTTT.

The V gene is TRBV13, the J gene TRBJ2-1; TRBD2 aligns across 9 bases. The CDR3 has 13 residues. With 9 bases clipped from V and 9 bases from J, the junction kept 9 bases outside the gene matches. The germline V gene has CDR1 PRHDT and CDR2 FYEKMQ (reference sequence). The CDR3 nucleotides read TGTGCCAGTTTAGCGGGAGCGTCTAGTGAGCAGTTCTTC. This codes for CASLAGASSEQFF.

The V call is TRBV5-4, the J call TRBJ2-7, with D unresolved. Germline CDR1 reads SGHNT; CDR2 reads YYREEE (reference sequence). The CDR3 length is 14 residues. Trimming shortened V by 4 bases and J by 2 bases, and 13 bases separated the two germline ends. The CDR3 is CASSAPGFTYEQYF. The CDR3 DNA follows: TGTGCCAGCAGCGCCCCGGGTTTTACCTACGAGCAGTACTTC.

The chain has TRBV6-6 and TRBJ2-5; 8 bases fit TRBD1. Germline values: CDR1 MNHNY, CDR2 SVGAGI (reference sequence). J gave up 4 bases and V 6 bases, and 13 bases lay outside the gene matches. This CDR3 spans 16 amino acids. CDR3 amino acids: CASSSDKPGGRETQYF. CDR3 nucleotide sequence: TGTGCCAGCAGCTCAGACAAACCAGGGGGCAGAGAGACCCAGTACTTC.

This clone was seen only a few times. Different DNA sequences within this sample yield the same CDR3. This chain links TRBV27 with TRBJ2-7; TRBD1 is a possible D gene (5 bases). V shed 3 bases and J shed 3 bases, with 9 bases lying between them. There are 13 residues in the CDR3. Germline loops: CDR1 MNHEY, CDR2 SMNVEV (reference sequence). The CDR3 DNA follows: TGTGCCAGCAGTTTTGGGGCTAACTACGAGCAGTACTTC. It encodes CASSFGANYEQYF.

This chain links TRBV7-9 with TRBJ2-7, with unresolved D. Looked up from germline, CDR1 is SEHNR and CDR2 is FQNEAQ (reference sequence). The CDR3 is 11 amino acids. Trimming removed 4 bases from V and 5 bases from J, with 6 bases in between. In DNA, the CDR3 is TGTGCCAGCAGCTCGCTGGACGAGCAGTACTTC. Its translation is CASSSLDEQYF.

The CDR3 DNA follows: TGTGCCAGCAGTTACTCGGAAACTCACCTCTACGACGAGCAGTACTTC. Translated, it gives CASSYSETHLYDEQYF. J is TRBJ2-7 and V is TRBV6-6; D remains ambiguous. Trimming removed 0 bases from V and 5 bases from J, with 17 bases in between. The germline gives CDR1 MNHNY, CDR2 SVGAGI (reference sequence). The CDR3 covers 16 residues.

The chain carries TRBV7-3 and TRBJ2-6; possibly TRBD2 for D (5 bases). Germline V gives CDR1 SGHTA, CDR2 FQGTGA. Trimming pared 5 bases from V and 0 bases from J, leaving 17 bases between. The CDR3 sequence is 18 residues long. CDR3 nucleotides: TGTGCCAGCAGCCTGGGAGTTATAAGGAGCTCTGGGGCCAACGTCCTGACTTTC. The encoded protein is CASSLGVIRSSGANVLTF.

The V and J genes are TRBV7-9 and TRBJ1-3, with a possible D match to TRBD1 (6 bases). Germline V lookup: CDR1 SEHNR, CDR2 FQNEAQ (reference sequence). V dropped 5 bases and J dropped 0 bases, with 17 bases sitting between them. The CDR3 runs 17 residues. CDR3 protein: CASSPSPGDPSGNTIYF. CDR3 DNA: TGTGCCAGCAGCCCCTCACCAGGGGACCCCTCTGGAAACACCATATATTTT.

The chain recombines TRBV15 with TRBJ2-3; 8 positions agree with TRBD1. V trimming: 0 bases; J trimming: 11 bases; junction bases outside the gene matches: 10. CDR3 length equals 15 residues. CDR1 and CDR2 (germline): LNHNV, YYDKDF (reference sequence). The CDR3: CATSRDLGSGTGQYF. DNA of the CDR3: TGTGCCACCAGCAGAGACCTCGGCTCCGGGACAGGGCAGTATTTT.